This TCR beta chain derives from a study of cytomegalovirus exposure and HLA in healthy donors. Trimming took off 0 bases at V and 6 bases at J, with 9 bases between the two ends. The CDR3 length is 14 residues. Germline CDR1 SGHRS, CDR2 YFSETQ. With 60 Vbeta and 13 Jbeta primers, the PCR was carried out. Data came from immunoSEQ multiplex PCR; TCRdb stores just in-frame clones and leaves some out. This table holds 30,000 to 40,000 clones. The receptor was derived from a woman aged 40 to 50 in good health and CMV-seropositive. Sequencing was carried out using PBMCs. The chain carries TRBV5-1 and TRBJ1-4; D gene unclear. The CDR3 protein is CASSLAGPYEKLFF. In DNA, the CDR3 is TGCGCCAGCAGCTTGGCCGGTCCTTATGAAAAACTGTTTTTT. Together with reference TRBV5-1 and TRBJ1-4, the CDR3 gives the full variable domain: KAGVTQTPRYLIKTRGQQVTLSCSPISGHRSVSWYQQTPGQGLQFLFEYFSETQRNKGNFPGRFSGRQFSNSRSEMNVSTLELGDSALYLCASSLAGPYEKLFFGSGTQLSVL.